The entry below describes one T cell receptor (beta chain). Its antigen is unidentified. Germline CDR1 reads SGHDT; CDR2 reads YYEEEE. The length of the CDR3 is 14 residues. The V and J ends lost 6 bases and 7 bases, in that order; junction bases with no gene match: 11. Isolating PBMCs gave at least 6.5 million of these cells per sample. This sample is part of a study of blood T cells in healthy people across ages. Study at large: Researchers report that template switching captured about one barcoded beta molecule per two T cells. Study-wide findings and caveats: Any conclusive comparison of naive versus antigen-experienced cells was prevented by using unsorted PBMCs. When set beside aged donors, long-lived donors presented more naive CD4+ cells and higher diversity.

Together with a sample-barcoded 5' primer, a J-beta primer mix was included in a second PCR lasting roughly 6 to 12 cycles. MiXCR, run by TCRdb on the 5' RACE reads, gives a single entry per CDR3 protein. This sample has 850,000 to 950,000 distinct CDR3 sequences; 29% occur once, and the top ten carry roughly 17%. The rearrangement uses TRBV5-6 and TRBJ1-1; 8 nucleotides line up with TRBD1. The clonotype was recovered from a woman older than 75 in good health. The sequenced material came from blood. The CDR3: CASTGTGALDEAFF. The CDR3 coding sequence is TGTGCCAGCACGGGGACAGGCGCATTAGATGAAGCTTTCTTT.